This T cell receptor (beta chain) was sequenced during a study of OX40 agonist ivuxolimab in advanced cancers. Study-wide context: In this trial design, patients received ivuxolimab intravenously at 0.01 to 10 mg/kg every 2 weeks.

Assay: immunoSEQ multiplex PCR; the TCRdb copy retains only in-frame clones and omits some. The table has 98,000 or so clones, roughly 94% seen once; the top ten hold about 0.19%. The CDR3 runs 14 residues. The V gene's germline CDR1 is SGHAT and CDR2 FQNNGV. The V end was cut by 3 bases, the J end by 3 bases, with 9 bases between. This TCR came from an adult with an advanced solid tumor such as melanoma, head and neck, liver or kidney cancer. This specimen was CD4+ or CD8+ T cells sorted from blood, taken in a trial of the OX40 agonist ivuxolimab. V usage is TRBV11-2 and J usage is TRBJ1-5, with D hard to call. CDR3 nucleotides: TGTGCCAGCAGCTTGGACCGAGTCAATCAGCCCCAGCATTTT. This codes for CASSLDRVNQPQHF.